This note documents a single T cell receptor (beta chain) sequence. It lacks a known antigen. Base qualities are not at hand, and no much larger clone is one base apart. CDR3 length: 13 amino acids, cysteine to phenylalanine. Solely the CDR3 DNA is kept, with 39 bases framed from the first base. Taken from the germline V gene, the CDR1 and CDR2 loops are SNHLY and FYNNEI. V loses 6 bases of germline sequence and J loses 12 bases, and the interval between the two ends is 18 bases. The data were obtained in a study of blood T cells in healthy people across ages (dated by TCRdb to between 2015 and 2017). Some background on the complete study: In model experiments, template switching captured about one uniquely barcoded TCR beta cDNA molecule for every two T cells. To avoid experimental bias, donors of different ages were distributed randomly across sequencing lanes. Two additional independent replicas of 1 million unique cDNA reads from the same blood draw were analyzed for two donors (one aged 18 to 29 and one aged 80 or older). Using deep sequencing normalized with unique cDNA molecular identifiers, the study measured how TCR beta repertoire diversity changes with age. Four age groups were formed from the donors: young (average about 16 years), middle-aged (approximately 41), aged (around 68) and long-lived (around 82). Overall study outcomes, separate from this receptor: Compared with the aged group, the long-lived group had more naive CD4+ T cells, fewer expanded clones and increased TCR diversity, suggesting age selection. Estimates of total diversity from one million sequenced T cells were regarded as lower bounds and underestimates. A strong correlation was found between observed TCR beta diversity and the percentage of naive T cells measured by flow cytometry. The CMV infection status of donors was not known, potentially confounding age-related changes in expanded clonotypes. As age increased, observed TCR beta diversity per million T cells dropped in a roughly linear way, and a significant reduction was already evident by age roughly 36. Since profiling was done on bulk unsorted PBMCs, naive and antigen-experienced compartments could not be conclusively compared.

The library was built by means of 5' RACE. The listed sequencing device is Illumina HiSeq 2500. A second roughly 7 to 12 cycle PCR used a sample-barcoded 5' primer and a J-beta primer mix. Each TCR beta cDNA molecule received a unique molecular identifier from a template-switch 5' adaptor carrying 12 random nucleotides. Each sample yielded at least 2.5 million CDR3-containing paired-end reads. The Mint cDNA synthesis kit, primed by a TRBC-specific oligonucleotide, was used to synthesize first-strand cDNA from all RNA. Following uracil-DNA glycosylase treatment, a first 18-cycle PCR with universal primers M1SS and BC2_uni_R was performed on all cDNA. Per the authors' processing: For normalization, 1 million high-quality reads were randomly selected from each sample, with every read carrying a distinct molecular identifier. Instead of being binned into consensus sequences, reads with shared molecular identifiers were discarded. MiTCR, set to a Q25 quality threshold and the strictest error-elimination algorithm, was used for CDR3 identification, clonotype clustering and error correction. Lower-bound total TCR beta diversity was estimated with a nonparametric unseen species model using Euler transformation. TCRdb reprocessed the public reads (quality trimming at Q25 with fastp, clone calling with MiXCR) and kept in-frame beta chains. Rows are combined by CDR3 protein, so each entry shows the most common genes and DNA. TCRdb, rather than the study authors, made the V and J calls. The sample contains around 1,500,000 distinct CDR3 sequences, approximately 30% of them found a single time. About 8% of the sample goes to the ten largest clones.

The donors were roughly 39 Caucasian individuals from Russia, aged roughly 6 to 100 years, who were systemically healthy. Around 9.8 milliliters of peripheral blood were collected from each donor into EDTA-treated Vacutainer tubes. PBMCs were isolated by Ficoll-Paque density-gradient centrifugation, with at least 6 million obtained per sample. Total RNA was extracted from PBMCs with Trizol reagent, with at least 5.5 micrograms obtained per sample. Naive CD45RAhigh/CD27high T cell percentages were measured by flow cytometry on a PBMC aliquot from every donor. This TCR was sampled from a woman aged 25 to 45 in good health. The chain employs TRBV2 and TRBJ2-1, with TRBD1 tentatively as D gene (8 bases match). Sequencing input: blood. The CDR3 reads CASRLQGEGGQFF. The DNA sequence follows: TGTGCCAGCAGACTACAGGGGGAGGGTGGGCAGTTCTTC.